This TCR beta chain appears in the sequencing data of a study of cytomegalovirus exposure and HLA in healthy donors. Regarding the study as a whole: Per published accounts, TCR beta sequences correctly predicted the HLA-A and HLA-B alleles of most subjects.

With respect to this clone: The antigen is undetermined.

PCR amplification relied on 60 Vbeta primers (plus 13 Jbeta primers). The data were produced by immunoSEQ multiplex PCR, yet TCRdb's version contains in-frame clones alone and is incomplete. The sample data list approximately 190,000 clones. CDR1 is MGHRA, CDR2 YSYEKL, per germline. Trimming took 4 bases from V and 4 from J; bases not matched to a gene: 5. The CDR3 contains 15 residues. The J gene is TRBJ1-2, the V gene TRBV4-1; 11 positions agree with TRBD1. The receptor comes from a man aged 30-40 years in good health and CMV-seronegative. The sample consisted of PBMCs. CDR3 loop: CASSRTGTGGYGYTF. The CDR3 nucleotides are TGCGCCAGCAGCCGGACCGGGACAGGGGGCTATGGCTACACCTTC.